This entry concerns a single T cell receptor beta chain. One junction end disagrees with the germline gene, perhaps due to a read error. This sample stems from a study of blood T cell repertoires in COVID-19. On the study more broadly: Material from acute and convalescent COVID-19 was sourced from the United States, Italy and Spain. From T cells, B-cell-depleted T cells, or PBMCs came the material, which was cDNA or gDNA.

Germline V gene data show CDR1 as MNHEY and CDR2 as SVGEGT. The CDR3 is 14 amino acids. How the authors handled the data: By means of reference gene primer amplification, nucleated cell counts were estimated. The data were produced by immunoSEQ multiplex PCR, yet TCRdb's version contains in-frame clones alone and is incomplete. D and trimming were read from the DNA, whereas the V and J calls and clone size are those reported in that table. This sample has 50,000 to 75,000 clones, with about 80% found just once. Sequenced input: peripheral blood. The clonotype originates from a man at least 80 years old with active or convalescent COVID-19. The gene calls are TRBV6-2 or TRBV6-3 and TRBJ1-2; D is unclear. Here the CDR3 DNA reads TGTGCCAGCAGTTCCCCCCTAACTAAGTATGGCTACACCTTC. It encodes CASSSPLTKYGYTF.